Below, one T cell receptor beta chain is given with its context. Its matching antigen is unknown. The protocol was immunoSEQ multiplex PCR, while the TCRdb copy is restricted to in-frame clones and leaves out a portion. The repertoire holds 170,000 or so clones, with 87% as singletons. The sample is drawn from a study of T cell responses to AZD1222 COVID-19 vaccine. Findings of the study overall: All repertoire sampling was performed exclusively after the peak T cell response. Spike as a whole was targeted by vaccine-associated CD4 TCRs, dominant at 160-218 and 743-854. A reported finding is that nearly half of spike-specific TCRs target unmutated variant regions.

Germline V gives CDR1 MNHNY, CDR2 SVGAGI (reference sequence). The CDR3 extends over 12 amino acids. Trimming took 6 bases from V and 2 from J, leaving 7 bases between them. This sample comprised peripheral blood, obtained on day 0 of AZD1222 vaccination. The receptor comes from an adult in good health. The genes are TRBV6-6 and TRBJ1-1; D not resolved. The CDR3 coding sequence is TGTGCCAGCAGGGAGATCAACACTGAAGCTTTCTTT. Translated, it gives CASREINTEAFF.